This is a list of T cell receptor beta chains from one sample in a study of blood T cells in healthy people across ages. Each CDR3 protein gets one entry after TCRdb re-called the 5' RACE reads with MiXCR. The data contain hundreds of thousands of distinct CDR3 sequences, 40% to 50% of them singletons. Material for sequencing was blood. The receptors originated from a man in his 60s in good health. The CDR3 runs from the conserved cysteine through the conserved F or W. The D gene is left open where the match is weak. The size entry is marked missing in some rows and otherwise reads once, few, many or a size class.

size	V	D	J	DNA	CDR3
NA	TRBV5-1	TRBD1	TRBJ2-5	TGCGCCAGCAGCTTGCGACAGGGGGCCGCATCGGGAGAGACCCAGTACTTC	CASSLRQGAASGETQYF
few	TRBV7-2	NA	TRBJ2-1	TGTGCCAGCAGCTTAACGAGAGACTCCACACAAGAGCAGTTCTTC	CASSLTRDSTQEQFF
NA	TRBV7-9	NA	TRBJ2-5	TGTGCCAGCAGCTTACTAGGGATGGAGACCCAGTACTTC	CASSLLGMETQYF
NA	TRBV20-1	NA	TRBJ1-6	TGCAGTGCTAGGCCCCCGGGTCCTAATAATTTACCCCTCCACTTT	CSARPPGPNNLPLHF
many	TRBV20-1	NA	TRBJ2-5	TGCAGCGATGGAAGTAGAGAGACCCAGTACTTC	CSDGSRETQYF
few	TRBV7-3	TRBD1	TRBJ2-3	TGTGCCAGCAGCTTAAACGCGCAGGGGGACCTCACAGATACGCAGTATTTT	CASSLNAQGDLTDTQYF
NA	TRBV27	TRBD1	TRBJ2-5	TGTGCCAGCCGGGGACAGATCCTGAAGACCCAGTACTTC	CASRGQILKTQYF
NA	TRBV7-2	NA	TRBJ2-5	TGTGCCAGCAGCTTAGCCCCAGTAGGGCTCTTTAAGGAGACCCAGTACTTC	CASSLAPVGLFKETQYF
NA	TRBV6-5	TRBD1	TRBJ1-2	TGTGCCAGCAAGAGGGACAGGTGGGGATTAACGGATGGCTACACCTTC	CASKRDRWGLTDGYTF
NA	TRBV7-2	NA	TRBJ1-2	TGTGCCAGCAGCCAAGGGGGGGACTTATATGGCTACACCTTC	CASSQGGDLYGYTF
NA	TRBV30	NA	TRBJ1-2	TGTGCCTGGAACTTAGGGTTGGATGGCTACACCTTC	CAWNLGLDGYTF
NA	TRBV12-3/TRBV12-4	NA	TRBJ2-6	TGTGCCAGCAGTTTTGGGTCTCTCTCTGGGGCCAACGTCCTGACTTTC	CASSFGSLSGANVLTF
NA	TRBV20-1	NA	TRBJ2-4	TGCAGTGCTAGAGGGTACGTCAAAAACATTCAGTACTTC	CSARGYVKNIQYF
NA	TRBV29-1	NA	TRBJ1-1	TGCAGCGTTTATGACAGTTCGAACACTGAAGCTTTCTTT	CSVYDSSNTEAFF
few	TRBV9	TRBD1	TRBJ1-6	TGTGCCAGCAGCGTCAGGGGGACTGATTCACCCCTCCACTTT	CASSVRGTDSPLHF
once	TRBV29-1	TRBD1	TRBJ2-2	TGCAGCGTTGAAAGACAGGGGTGGGGCGGGGAGCTGTTTTTT	CSVERQGWGGELFF
NA	TRBV10-3	TRBD2	TRBJ2-5	TGTGCCATCACTAAAACCGGGACTAAAGAGACCCAGTACTTC	CAITKTGTKETQYF
NA	TRBV3-1	TRBD2	TRBJ2-5	TGTGCCAGCAGTACCTGGACTAGGCAGCAAGAGACCCAGTACTTC	CASSTWTRQQETQYF
NA	TRBV25-1	TRBD1	TRBJ1-4	TGTGCCAGCAGCGCTTTGGAACAGGGGGCTGAAAAACTGTTTTTT	CASSALEQGAEKLFF
NA	TRBV7-2	NA	TRBJ2-7	TGTGCCAGCAGGCAAACAGGGATACAATCCTACGAGCAGTACTTC	CASRQTGIQSYEQYF